The source of this T cell receptor (beta chain) is a study of regulatory T cells in long-lasting Graves disease. This clonotype was recorded many times. Its antigen is still unknown. Compared with germline, one end of the junction differs, possibly owing to a read error. Regarding time point: newly diagnosed GD, antithyroid drugs for less than 3 months. Extracted PBMC RNA gave rise to the TCR library. Under American Thyroid Association guidelines, Graves' disease was diagnosed. CDR3 size: 13 residues. Through Arm-PCR of CDR3 regions and iRepertoire HTBI primers, TCR beta libraries were built. TCRdb redid the calling of the multiplex PCR reads with MiXCR, one entry per CDR3 protein. The sample includes over 500,000 distinct CDR3 sequences, approximately 16% of them seen just once. Study-level findings and limits: TRBV28 was favored in persistent disease, as were TRBJ1-2 and TRBJ2-5.

This same sample was also taken into another study, of T cells in Graves' hyperthyroidism and ophthalmopathy.

The chain employs TRBV12-3 or TRBV12-4 and TRBJ2-5, with a tentative D call TRBD2 (6 bases). The clonotype comes from a man aged 18 to 29 with Graves disease. Sequenced material: peripheral blood mononuclear cells (PBMCs), taken at new diagnosis, from a patient treated with antithyroid drugs. The CDR3 coding sequence is TGTGCCAGCACCCCAGGAGGGTGGGAGACCCAGCACTTC. Its translation is CASTPGGWETQHF.